What follows are 29 T cell receptor beta chains derived from one specimen sequenced in a study of T-cell memory formation after mild COVID-19. MiXCR, applied by TCRdb to the 5' RACE reads, yields one record per CDR3 protein. Counted here are 430,000 or so distinct CDR3 sequences, around 25% occurring once; the ten biggest clones make up around 13%. The specimen was PBMCs or a T cell subset sorted from them (not recorded which). Receptor source: an adult woman who had mild COVID-19 (a few samples of this study predate the infection). Cell type and time point are not known.

CDR3 in DNA: TGTGCCACCAGCAGAGATCATTCGGGGAATCAGCCCCAGCATTTT. Amino acids: CATSRDHSGNQPQHF. This chain joins TRBV15 and TRBJ1-5; D is uncertain. The CDR3 contains 15 residues. Germline V gene lookup returns CDR1 LNHNV and CDR2 YYDKDF (reference sequence). The germline V and J ends were trimmed by 0 bases and 4 bases, with 10 bases remaining between them.

This chain connects TRBV27 to TRBJ1-2; D call uncertain. The CDR3 is 13 amino acids. V was trimmed by 0 bases and J by 3 bases, leaving 5 bases between them. CDR1 is MNHEY, CDR2 SMNVEV, per germline (reference sequence). Written as DNA, the CDR3 is TGTGCCAGCAGTTTATCTCGAGACTATGGCTACACCTTC. Translating gives CASSLSRDYGYTF.

There are many counts of this clonotype. This chain's CDR3 is CASSPRGSNQPQHF. DNA for the CDR3: TGTGCCAGCAGCCCCAGGGGGAGCAATCAGCCCCAGCATTTT. The J gene is TRBJ1-5, the V gene TRBV3-1; TRBD1 aligns across 7 bases. This CDR3 is 14 amino acids long. CDR1 is LGHDT, CDR2 YNNKEL, per germline (reference sequence). Trimming at V came to 4 bases and at J to 1 base, leaving 1 base not matched to a gene.

This clonotype has a handful of counts. This chain uses TRBV5-1 with TRBJ1-1; D unresolved. From germline, CDR1 is SGHRS and CDR2 YFSETQ. The CDR3 has 14 residues. Trimming left V 9 bases short and J 0 bases short, with 15 bases between. CDR3 DNA: TGCGCCACCACAGAGGACGGAATGAACACTGAAGCTTTCTTT. It specifies CATTEDGMNTEAFF.

The rearrangement uses TRBV7-6 and TRBJ2-1; 8 bases fit TRBD2. This CDR3 is 17 amino acids long. Germline V gene lookup returns CDR1 SGHVS and CDR2 FNYEAQ. The junction had 7 bases not matched to a gene; V was cut back by 1 base and J by 2 bases. The CDR3 loop reads CASSLGASGGTYNEQFF. The CDR3 region has the DNA TGTGCCAGCAGCTTAGGGGCCAGCGGGGGAACCTACAATGAGCAGTTCTTC.

The rearrangement links TRBV7-3 to TRBJ2-7; 13 nucleotides line up with TRBD2. The germline V gene encodes CDR1 SGHTA and CDR2 FQGTGA. Unmatched junction bases numbered 8, after V lost 4 bases and J lost 5 bases. This CDR3 has 16 residues. CDR3 in amino acids: CASSSGLAGASDEQYF. In DNA form, the CDR3 reads TGTGCCAGCAGCTCAGGACTAGCGGGGGCTTCCGACGAGCAGTACTTC.

The chain employs TRBV19 and TRBJ1-1; weak D call: TRBD1 (5 bases). Germline CDR1 and CDR2: LNHDA and SQIVND (reference sequence). Trimming removed 8 bases at V and 4 bases at J, with 14 bases between. CDR3 length: 13 residues. The CDR3 sequence is CASRTRQGTEAFF. The CDR3 nucleotides read TGTGCCAGTCGAACCCGGCAGGGCACTGAAGCTTTCTTT.

The table lists this clonotype with a few counts. DNA for the CDR3: TGTGCCAGCACCCCTAGGGCGGCGGCTGGGGCCAACGTCCTGACTTTC. Protein sequence: CASTPRAAAGANVLTF. The chain uses TRBV5-6 and TRBJ2-6; D gene uncertain. Trimming removed 6 bases from V and 2 bases from J, with 15 bases in between. The CDR3 covers 16 residues. The germline V gene encodes CDR1 SGHDT and CDR2 YYEEEE. The whole variable domain, remainder taken from reference TRBV5-6 and TRBJ2-6, is DAGVTQSPTHLIKTRGQQVTLRCSPKSGHDTVSWYQQALGQGPQFIFQYYEEEERQRGNFPDRFSGHQFPNYSSELNVNALLLGDSALYLCASTPRAAAGANVLTFGAGSRLTVL.

The chain links TRBV18 to TRBJ1-1; 12 bases are a match to TRBD1. Germline lookup yields CDR1 KGHSH and CDR2 LQKENI. The CDR3 spans 17 residues. With V trimmed by 4 bases and J by 1 base, 7 bases remained unmatched. This CDR3 reads CASSQPGQGASNTEAFF. CDR3 DNA sequence: TGTGCCAGCTCACAACCGGGACAGGGGGCCTCGAACACTGAAGCTTTCTTT.

This rearrangement joins TRBV5-1 to TRBJ1-1, with 10 nucleotides matching TRBD1. This CDR3 comprises 16 residues. CDR1 is SGHRS and CDR2 is YFSETQ in the germline V gene. Trimming at V came to 5 bases and at J to 6 bases, leaving 13 bases not matched to a gene. Here the CDR3 DNA reads TGCGCCAGCAGGGGAGGCGGGACAGGGGCACTGGCTGAAGCTTTCTTT. It is translated as CASRGGGTGALAEAFF.

Only a few counts were recorded for this clonotype. The J gene is TRBJ2-2, the V gene TRBV14, with D perhaps being TRBD1 or TRBD2 (6 bases each). The CDR3 sequence is 15 residues long. Germline CDR1 is SGHDN and CDR2 is FVKESK. The V end was cut by 0 bases, the J end by 5 bases, with 10 bases between. CDR3: CASSQDRGGTGELFF. DNA of the CDR3: TGTGCCAGCAGCCAAGATCGAGGGGGGACCGGGGAGCTGTTTTTT.

This rearrangement joins TRBV5-4 to TRBJ2-7; TRBD2 matches 7 bases. The CDR3 length is 15 residues. Germline CDR1 reads SGHNT; CDR2 reads YYREEE (reference sequence). V was clipped by 0 bases and J by 3 bases; unmatched bases: 6. The DNA of the CDR3 is TGTGCCAGCAGCTTGGCCGGAGCTAGCGGCTACGAGCAGTACTTC. Translated: CASSLAGASGYEQYF.

The V gene is TRBV24-1, the J gene TRBJ2-1; 12 bases agree with TRBD2. This CDR3 has 18 amino acids. Germline lookup yields CDR1 KGHDR and CDR2 SFDVKD. V dropped 3 bases and J dropped 6; count of bases not matched to a gene: 11. The CDR3, as DNA: TGTGCCACCAGTGATCCCGGACTAGCGGGGCTTCCGTTCAATGAGCAGTTCTTC. Translating it yields CATSDPGLAGLPFNEQFF.

Only a few counts were recorded for this clonotype. The chain recombines TRBV25-1 with TRBJ2-7, with a possible D match to TRBD1 (5 bases). Germline V gene data show CDR1 as MGHDK and CDR2 as SYGVNS. The length of the CDR3 is 14 residues. The germline V and J ends were trimmed by 4 bases and 1 base, with 11 bases remaining between them. The CDR3: CASSVGAGSYEQYF. In DNA form, the CDR3 reads TGTGCCAGCAGTGTTGGGGCAGGTTCCTACGAGCAGTACTTC.

The gene calls are TRBV27 and TRBJ1-4, with D possibly matching TRBD1 (5 bases). Germline V gene data show CDR1 as MNHEY and CDR2 as SMNVEV (reference sequence). Trimming removed 6 bases from V and 0 bases from J, with 5 bases in between. The CDR3 length is 13 residues. CDR3 coding DNA: TGTGCCAGCAGACAGGCAACTAATGAAAAACTGTTTTTT. Translated, it gives CASRQATNEKLFF.

There are a few counts of this clonotype. The chain links TRBV11-2 to TRBJ2-3; TRBD2 matches 11 bases. The CDR3 length is 17 residues. V trimming: 4 bases; J trimming: 6 bases; junction bases outside the gene matches: 12. Germline V CDR1 and CDR2: SGHAT, FQNNGV. The CDR3 loop reads CASSYPTTSGNIDTQYF. The CDR3, as DNA: TGTGCCAGCAGCTACCCAACGACTAGCGGGAACATTGATACGCAGTATTTT.

This clonotype was seen more than once but under ten times. The gene calls are TRBV6-5 and TRBJ1-1, with no clear D. Between the trimmed V and J ends, which lost 0 bases and 0 bases, there was a span of 11 bases. CDR3 length equals 16 residues. Looked up from germline, CDR1 is MNHEY and CDR2 is SVGAGI. The CDR3 region has the DNA TGTGCCAGCAGTTACTCGAGGGAGAGTATGAACACTGAAGCTTTCTTT. Translating it yields CASSYSRESMNTEAFF.

This chain links TRBV30 with TRBJ2-7; 7 bases are a match to TRBD2. Germline V gene sequence: CDR1 GTSNPN, CDR2 SVGIG (reference sequence). The length of the CDR3 is 15 residues. V lost 2 bases and J lost 3; bases outside the gene matches: 10. The CDR3 coding sequence is TGTGCCTGGAGTAGCGGGGACGCTAACCTCTACGAGCAGTACTTC. Its protein is CAWSSGDANLYEQYF.

V is TRBV5-1 and J is TRBJ2-3; 7 bases line up with TRBD1. V shed 3 bases, J shed 9 bases, and the junction held 28 bases outside the gene matches. Per germline, CDR1 SGHRS and CDR2 YFSETQ. The CDR3 length is 20 residues. CDR3 sequence (DNA): TGCGCCAGCAGCTCCCAACCGCAGAGGGGGCTCCCGGTTCCCTATAGGACGCAGTATTTT. This sequence encodes CASSSQPQRGLPVPYRTQYF.

The chain has TRBV24-1 and TRBJ1-1; D not certain. The CDR3 sequence is 13 residues long. The germline gives CDR1 KGHDR, CDR2 SFDVKD. V was cut by 5 bases and J by 3 bases, with 9 bases left in between. CDR3 sequence reads: CATSVSQDTEAFF. As DNA, the CDR3 is TGTGCCACCAGTGTATCTCAGGACACTGAAGCTTTCTTT.

J is TRBJ2-1 and V is TRBV12-3 or TRBV12-4, with TRBD2 identical over 10 bases. The CDR3 covers 14 residues. J was trimmed by 8 bases and V by 6 bases; bases with no gene match: 7. CDR3 in amino acids: CASSVSGGYYEQFF. The CDR3 DNA reads as TGTGCCAGCAGCGTTAGCGGGGGGTATTATGAGCAGTTCTTC.

J is TRBJ1-2 and V is TRBV13; the D gene is possibly TRBD1 (5 bases). This CDR3 contains 17 residues. The V gene's germline CDR1 is PRHDT and CDR2 FYEKMQ (reference sequence). V gave up 0 bases and J gave up 3 bases, with 17 bases separating them. The CDR3 sequence: CASSLGRTRGPHYGYTF. The CDR3 DNA is TGTGCCAGCAGCTTAGGCCGGACGAGGGGCCCCCACTATGGCTACACCTTC.

This clonotype appeared a few times. This sequence joins TRBV6-5 and TRBJ2-2, with TRBD2 matching 11 bases. Germline V gene sequence: CDR1 MNHEY, CDR2 SVGAGI. CDR3 size: 20 residues. V lost 7 bases and J lost 1; bases outside the gene matches: 17. CDR3 nucleotide sequence: TGTGCCAGCACCCACCTGGGGGGAACTAGCGGGAGCGAGAACACCGGGGAGCTGTTTTTT. Protein product: CASTHLGGTSGSENTGELFF.

The chain couples TRBV5-1 to TRBJ2-1; possibly TRBD1 for D (6 bases). The V and J ends lost 6 bases and 0 bases respectively, with 13 bases between them. Germline V CDR1 and CDR2: SGHRS, YFSETQ. The CDR3 sequence is 15 residues long. CDR3 loop: CASTLDRSSYNEQFF. CDR3 nucleotides: TGCGCCAGCACCCTGGACAGAAGCTCCTACAATGAGCAGTTCTTC.

The chain recombines TRBV24-1 with TRBJ1-5, with a tentative D call TRBD1 (5 bases). The V gene's germline CDR1 is KGHDR and CDR2 SFDVKD. CDR3 length: 13 residues. The V end lost 7 bases, the J end lost 7 bases, and 13 bases lay between the germline ends. CDR3 bases: TGTGCCACCAGCCTTGGGGCTCTGCAGCCCCAGCATTTT. Protein product: CATSLGALQPQHF.

This clonotype was counted only a few times. This chain joins TRBV5-4 and TRBJ2-1; 11 positions match TRBD2. The germline V gene has CDR1 SGHNT and CDR2 YYREEE (reference sequence). The V and J ends lost 4 bases and 4 bases, in that order; junction bases with no gene match: 7. The CDR3 length is 16 residues. CDR3: CASSRSTSGGYNEQFF. DNA of the CDR3: TGTGCCAGCAGCCGATCTACTAGCGGGGGATACAATGAGCAGTTCTTC.

This clonotype was observed a few times. The V gene is TRBV3-1, the J gene TRBJ2-3; TRBD2 agrees at 8 bases. The ends lost 0 bases at V and 4 bases at J; junction bases unmatched: 9. The CDR3 consists of 17 residues. CDR1 is LGHDT and CDR2 is YNNKEL in the germline V gene (reference sequence). For the CDR3, the DNA is TGTGCCAGCAGCCAAGAGTCGGGGGGGAAATCGCCAGATACGCAGTATTTT. It translates to CASSQESGGKSPDTQYF.

The chain joins TRBV5-8 to TRBJ2-7; 7 bases match TRBD1. V shed 2 bases, J shed 0 bases, and the junction held 5 bases outside the gene matches. This CDR3 comprises 15 residues. Germline loops: CDR1 SGHTS, CDR2 YDEGEE. The CDR3 loop reads CASSFYGTASYEQYF. In DNA form, the CDR3 reads TGTGCCAGCAGCTTCTACGGGACAGCCTCCTACGAGCAGTACTTC.

V is TRBV4-2 and J is TRBJ2-3, with TRBD2 matching 13 bases. V was pared by 3 bases and J by 6 bases, with 9 bases of the junction left unmatched. Germline assignment: CDR1 LGHNA and CDR2 YNFKEQ. The CDR3 is 17 amino acids. CDR3 DNA: TGTGCCAGCAGCCAGGGGACAGGACTAGCGGGGGAGGATACGCAGTATTTT. Its translation: CASSQGTGLAGEDTQYF.